Listed here are 17 T cell receptor beta chains from one sample, sequenced in a study of graft-versus-host responses after intestinal transplantation. TCRdb's copy holds only in-frame clones and misses some; the assay was immunoSEQ multiplex PCR. The data contain 100,000 to 140,000 clones, about nine tenths of them seen just once; the ten biggest clones take up roughly 0.71%. Their cognate antigens are unknown. The sample in question was unstimulated CD4+ T cells sorted from spleen or lymph node cells, obtained before transplant. The receptors here all came from a human donor who was the organ donor for an intestinal transplant.

This chain uses TRBV5-5 with TRBJ2-5; D is ambiguous. TRBJ2-7 matches the DNA end more closely, so the J call is doubtful. The CDR3 spans 16 residues. Germline CDR1 SGHKS, CDR2 YYEKEE (reference sequence). CDR3 amino acids: CASSFSPGTPTYEQYF. In nucleotides, the CDR3 is TGTGCCAGCAGCTTTTCCCCCGGAACCCCCACCTACGAGCAGTACTTC.

This chain uses TRBV19 with TRBJ1-6; D is uncertain. The CDR3 loop spans 15 amino acids. Germline CDR1 and CDR2: LNHDA and SQIVND (reference sequence). The V and J ends lost 2 bases and 10 bases respectively, with 15 bases between them. CDR3 DNA: TGTGCCAGTAGTATAAGATCCAGAGCTGGGTCACCCCTCCACTTT. Translation: CASSIRSRAGSPLHF.

The chain employs TRBV5-1 and TRBJ1-6; D not certain. CDR3 length: 13 residues. Germline V CDR1 and CDR2: SGHRS, YFSETQ. V lost 6 bases and J 9 bases, leaving 13 bases between the germline ends. CDR3 residues: CASMGWKGSPLHF. The CDR3 DNA is TGCGCCAGCATGGGTTGGAAGGGTTCACCCCTCCACTTT.

The J gene is TRBJ2-7, the V gene TRBV4-1; 12 bases map to TRBD2. CDR1 and CDR2 from the germline V gene are MGHRA and YSYEKL. The CDR3 length is 20 residues. The V gene end was trimmed by 2 bases and the J gene end by 2 bases; junction bases not matched to a gene: 16. The CDR3 loop reads CASSQRILAGGHTKAYEQYF. The DNA for the CDR3 is TGCGCCAGCAGCCAAAGAATTCTAGCGGGAGGGCATACCAAGGCCTACGAGCAGTACTTC.

The rearrangement uses TRBV4-1 and TRBJ2-1; 8 nucleotides agree with TRBD2. The trim removed 0 bases at V and 3 bases at J, leaving 1 base unmatched. Germline CDR1 reads MGHRA; CDR2 reads YSYEKL. The CDR3 extends over 15 amino acids. The CDR3 region has the DNA TGCGCCAGCAGCCAAGAGGCGGGGGGCTACAATGAGCAGTTCTTC. Its protein product is CASSQEAGGYNEQFF.

This clone was detected once. The gene calls are TRBV5-1 and TRBJ2-2, with D hard to call. Germline V lookup: CDR1 SGHRS, CDR2 YFSETQ. The CDR3 loop spans 14 amino acids. V dropped 4 bases and J dropped 2 bases, with 9 bases sitting between them. This CDR3 reads CASSRSSNTGELFF. CDR3 in DNA: TGCGCCAGCAGCAGGAGTTCAAACACCGGGGAGCTGTTTTTT.

The rearrangement links TRBV6-1 to TRBJ2-2, with D possibly matching TRBD1 (5 bases). Germline lookup yields CDR1 MNHNS and CDR2 SASEGT. This CDR3 spans 15 amino acids. The ends were cut back, 4 bases at V and 2 bases at J, with 11 bases in the middle. This chain's CDR3 is CASSAGYPNTGELFF. CDR3 coding DNA: TGTGCCAGCAGTGCAGGGTATCCTAACACCGGGGAGCTGTTTTTT.

The CDR3 here is CASSLNSDTQYF. The CDR3 DNA sequence: TGCGCCAGCAGCTTAAATAGTGATACGCAGTATTTT. This sequence joins TRBV5-1 and TRBJ2-3; unclear D gene. In germline, CDR1 is SGHRS, CDR2 YFSETQ. Trimming cost V 2 bases and J 6 bases, with 7 bases left between them. The CDR3 has 12 residues.

V and J are TRBV4-1 and TRBJ1-1; TRBD1 matches 8 bases. CDR3 length: 18 residues. J lost 10 bases, V lost 0 bases, and 19 bases had no gene match. CDR1 is MGHRA, CDR2 YSYEKL, per germline. The CDR3 is CASSQDAGGQASWRGAFF. For the CDR3, the DNA is TGCGCCAGCAGCCAAGATGCGGGGGGACAGGCTTCCTGGCGGGGAGCTTTCTTT.

The chain uses TRBV5-1 and TRBJ2-3; D is possibly TRBD2 (5 bases). With 1 base removed from V and 3 bases from J, the gap between germline ends came to 9 bases. The CDR3 covers 14 residues. Germline V gene data show CDR1 as SGHRS and CDR2 as YFSETQ. The CDR3 coding sequence is TGCGCCAGCAGCTTGCCGGACTTAACAGATACGCAGTATTTT. Translation gives CASSLPDLTDTQYF.

V and J are TRBV20-1 and TRBJ1-1; D is ambiguous. CDR1 and CDR2 (germline): DFQATT, SNEGSKA (reference sequence). The CDR3 extends over 11 amino acids. Trimming pared 6 bases from V and 4 bases from J, leaving 9 bases between. CDR3 protein: CSAVASTEAFF. The CDR3, as DNA: TGCAGTGCCGTAGCGAGCACTGAAGCTTTCTTT.

The chain carries TRBV29-1 and TRBJ1-1; D perhaps matches TRBD1 (5 bases). This CDR3 is built from 14 residues. Trimming stripped 2 bases from V and 5 bases from J, with 15 bases between. From germline, CDR1 is SQVTM and CDR2 ANQGSEA. CDR3 in amino acids: CSVEYIGVKTEAFF. DNA of the CDR3: TGCAGCGTTGAATATATAGGGGTAAAAACTGAAGCTTTCTTT.

V is TRBV5-1 and J is TRBJ1-6; TRBD1 matches at 8 bases. The CDR3 length is 14 residues. CDR1 is SGHRS and CDR2 is YFSETQ in the germline V gene. Losses at the gene ends were 4 bases for V and 6 bases for J; bases not matched to a gene: 3. This chain's CDR3 is CASSQGQVNSPLHF. The CDR3 DNA follows: TGCGCCAGCAGCCAGGGACAGGTTAATTCACCCCTCCACTTT.

The chain couples TRBV5-5 to TRBJ1-3, with 10 positions matching TRBD1. The CDR3 contains 17 residues. The germline CDR1 and CDR2 sequences are SGHKS and YYEKEE (reference sequence). The V and J ends lost 4 bases and 0 bases, in that order; junction bases with no gene match: 7. CDR3 sequence: CASSTRDRGYSGNTIYF. The DNA for the CDR3 is TGTGCCAGCAGCACCCGGGACAGGGGTTACTCTGGAAACACCATATATTTT.

The J gene is TRBJ2-7, the V gene TRBV5-1; weak D call: TRBD1 (5 bases). Germline assignment: CDR1 SGHRS and CDR2 YFSETQ. CDR3 length: 14 residues. With 0 bases removed from V and 3 bases from J, the gap between germline ends came to 10 bases. Here the CDR3 reads CASSLGQINYEQYF. The CDR3 nucleotides are TGCGCCAGCAGCTTGGGACAGATAAACTACGAGCAGTACTTC.

In this sample, this clone turned up once. The chain uses TRBV19 and TRBJ1-5, with unresolved D. CDR3 length equals 20 residues. Trimming stripped 1 base from V and 9 bases from J, with 31 bases between. The germline CDR1 and CDR2 sequences are LNHDA and SQIVND (reference sequence). The CDR3 is CASSIGEGAPVTGLWLPQHF. The CDR3 DNA is TGTGCCAGTAGTATAGGGGAGGGTGCGCCTGTGACTGGTTTGTGGTTGCCCCAGCATTTT.

The rearrangement links TRBV9 to TRBJ1-3, with a weak D call TRBD1 (6 bases). The germline V gene encodes CDR1 SGDLS and CDR2 YYNGEE. The CDR3 covers 15 residues. Trimming pared 0 bases from V and 4 bases from J, leaving 11 bases between. The CDR3 DNA is TGTGCCAGCAGCGTAGTCGGGGGGCCCGGAAACACCATATATTTT. Translated, it gives CASSVVGGPGNTIYF.